This T cell receptor beta chain is from a study of metastatic and nonmetastatic thyroid tumors. Overall study context: Repertoire comparison spanned blood and tumor or nodule tissue of malignant and benign thyroid patients. Study-wide results and limits: Compared with benign nodules, malignant thyroid tumors were reported to have significantly higher TCR beta diversity in both blood and tumor.

TCRdb used MiXCR to call clones anew from the PCR reads. The profile shows several thousand clones, roughly 29% of them singletons. This clone was observed at least ten times. The antigen remains undetermined. The CDR3 runs 17 residues. Per the germline V gene, CDR1 is SEHNR and CDR2 is FQNEAQ (reference sequence). V shed 5 bases and J 6 bases; nucleotides not matched to a gene: 11. Patients had received no treatment of any kind before thyroid surgery. The sequenced sample was tumor tissue. The chain combines TRBV7-9 with TRBJ2-3; 13 nucleotides match TRBD2. The clonotype was recovered from a female donor with papillary thyroid cancer or a benign thyroid nodule (not recorded which). Some clones in this sample may be carry-over from other donors' samples. In DNA, the CDR3 is TGTGCCAGCAGCCCCCCGGGACTAGCGGGAAGAGGGGATACGCAGTATTTT. The encoded protein is CASSPPGLAGRGDTQYF.